The 23 T cell receptor beta chains below were found in one sample sequenced in a study of shared clonotypes between healthy human individuals. Method: immunoSEQ multiplex PCR; TCRdb's copy keeps in-frame clones and lacks some. The sample contains about 600,000 clones, more than 95% of which appear only once. Sequences were obtained from naive CD4+ T cells sorted from blood. Subset denoted: CD45RA+ positively selected. These receptors originate from a woman in her 30s in good health.

This chain connects TRBV27 to TRBJ1-2; D unclear. The germline V gene has CDR1 MNHEY and CDR2 SMNVEV (reference sequence). The germline V and J ends were trimmed by 4 bases and 2 bases, with 14 bases remaining between them. This CDR3 comprises 15 residues. CDR3 DNA: TGTGCCAGCAGTTCTCCGGGGATCTTAAACTATGGCTACACCTTC. Encoded protein: CASSSPGILNYGYTF.

The chain couples TRBV2 to TRBJ2-5; 13 nucleotides match TRBD2. The CDR3 runs to 15 residues. The germline CDR1 and CDR2 sequences are SNHLY and FYNNEI. The J segment lost 6 bases and the V segment lost 5 bases, leaving 6 bases of the junction unmatched. The CDR3 bases are TGTGCCAGCAGTTCGACTAGCGGGAGGTTTAAGACCCAGTACTTC. Protein product: CASSSTSGRFKTQYF. The full variable domain, its missing parts supplied by reference TRBV2 and TRBJ2-5, is EPEVTQTPSHQVTQMGQEVILRCVPISNHLYFYWYRQILGQKVEFLVSFYNNEISEKSEIFDDQFSVERPDGSNFTLKIRSTKLEDSAMYFCASSSTSGRFKTQYFGPGTRLLVL.

The chain couples TRBV5-6 to TRBJ2-1; D unclear. The germline CDR1 and CDR2 sequences are SGHDT and YYEEEE. This CDR3 is built from 15 residues. The V and J ends lost 4 bases and 0 bases respectively, with 11 bases between them. The CDR3 is CASSPRRSSYNEQFF. CDR3 sequence (DNA): TGTGCCAGCAGCCCGAGGAGAAGCTCCTACAATGAGCAGTTCTTC.

This sequence joins TRBV15 and TRBJ2-7; 7 positions agree with TRBD1. Germline V gene data show CDR1 as LNHNV and CDR2 as YYDKDF (reference sequence). CDR3 size: 15 residues. J lost 6 bases, V lost 6 bases, and 14 bases had no gene match. The CDR3 bases are TGTGCCACCAGACCTACAGGGGAGAGAGGAGGCGAGCAGTACTTC. It translates to CATRPTGERGGEQYF.

The rearrangement joins TRBV7-9 to TRBJ2-5; tentatively, D is TRBD1 or TRBD2 (5 bases each). The J call is uncertain, as TRBJ2-7 better fits the DNA end. CDR3 length: 13 amino acids. Germline V gene data show CDR1 as SEHNR and CDR2 as FQNEAQ (reference sequence). The CDR3: CASSRDGPYEQYF. In DNA, the CDR3 is TGTGCCAGCAGCAGGGACGGCCCCTACGAGCAGTACTTC.

This clone was counted once. This chain uses TRBV4-1 with TRBJ2-3; TRBD1 or TRBD2 may be the D gene (5 bases each). V was cut by 2 bases and J by 6 bases, with 12 bases left in between. This CDR3 region has 14 residues. Germline V lookup: CDR1 MGHRA, CDR2 YSYEKL. The chain's CDR3 is CASSQLGTLDTQYF. The DNA of the CDR3 is TGCGCCAGCAGCCAACTCGGGACCCTGGATACGCAGTATTTT.

This chain joins TRBV6-6 and TRBJ2-3, with no clear D. Trimming took off 7 bases at V and 3 bases at J, with 17 bases between the two ends. The CDR3 contains 15 residues. Looked up from germline, CDR1 is MNHNY and CDR2 is SVGAGI (reference sequence). In DNA, the CDR3 is TGTGCCAGCACCACCCGACCTCACGGGACAGATACGCAGTATTTT. Protein sequence: CASTTRPHGTDTQYF.

The chain couples TRBV27 to TRBJ1-4, with 8 bases that match TRBD1. Germline CDR1 and CDR2: MNHEY and SMNVEV (reference sequence). J lost 8 bases, V lost 3 bases, and 8 bases had no gene match. The CDR3 extends over 15 amino acids. For the CDR3, the DNA is TGTGCCAGCAGTTTTGACAGGGGTTTTGGAGAAAAACTGTTTTTT. It codes for CASSFDRGFGEKLFF. Full variable domain (remainder filled in from reference TRBV27 and TRBJ1-4): EAQVTQNPRYLITVTGKKLTVTCSQNMNHEYMSWYRQDPGLGLRQIYYSMNVEVTDKGDVPEGYKVSRKEKRNFPLILESPSPNQTSLYFCASSFDRGFGEKLFFGSGTQLSVL.

The V gene is TRBV19, the J gene TRBJ2-1; 9 bases match TRBD2. The ends lost 5 bases at V and 0 bases at J; junction bases unmatched: 5. CDR3 length: 16 amino acids. Germline lookup yields CDR1 LNHDA and CDR2 SQIVND (reference sequence). The CDR3 reads CASSPGSGSSYNEQFF. CDR3 bases: TGTGCCAGTAGTCCCGGTAGCGGGAGCTCCTACAATGAGCAGTTCTTC.

The sample holds one count of this clone. The chain has TRBV7-9 and TRBJ1-3, with D tentatively TRBD1 (5 bases). This CDR3 is built from 15 residues. Between the trimmed V and J ends, which lost 2 bases and 2 bases, there was a span of 10 bases. Germline CDR1 SEHNR, CDR2 FQNEAQ (reference sequence). The CDR3 nucleotides are TGTGCCAGCAGCTTATCGACAGCGGCTGGAAACACCATATATTTT. Protein product: CASSLSTAAGNTIYF.

CDR3 region: CASSQHRGPQAKNIQYF. The CDR3 DNA sequence: TGCGCCAGCAGCCAACACAGGGGACCTCAAGCCAAAAACATTCAGTACTTC. This sequence joins TRBV4-1 and TRBJ2-4; 7 nucleotides line up with TRBD1. Germline assignment: CDR1 MGHRA and CDR2 YSYEKL. This CDR3 is 17 amino acids long. V lost 2 bases to trimming and J lost 0 bases; unmatched junction nucleotides: 7.

The rearrangement joins TRBV10-1 to TRBJ2-3; no firm D call. The CDR3 totals 14 residues. Trimming removed 3 bases from V and 1 base from J, with 8 bases in between. From germline, CDR1 is WNHNN and CDR2 SYGVQD (reference sequence). In nucleotides, the CDR3 is TGCGCCAGCAGTGATAGCAGCGGCACAGATACGCAGTATTTT. Amino acid sequence: CASSDSSGTDTQYF.

The chain couples TRBV5-1 to TRBJ2-3, with no clear D. CDR3 size: 16 residues. Germline V gene data show CDR1 as SGHRS and CDR2 as YFSETQ. Trimming pared 0 bases from V and 3 bases from J, leaving 14 bases between. CDR3 sequence (DNA): TGCGCCAGCAGCTTGGATCCTGAGGAGTGGACAGATACGCAGTATTTT. Encoded protein: CASSLDPEEWTDTQYF.

The genes are TRBV5-4 and TRBJ1-5; 9 bases line up with TRBD1. The CDR3 covers 16 residues. With V trimmed by 1 base and J by 7 bases, 9 bases remained unmatched. Germline V CDR1 and CDR2: SGHNT, YYREEE (reference sequence). The CDR3 DNA sequence: TGTGCCAGCAGCTTGTACGCGACAGGGGGGCGACAGCCCCAGCATTTT. The encoded protein is CASSLYATGGRQPQHF.

The rearrangement links TRBV19 to TRBJ2-5; D is perhaps TRBD1 (6 bases). The DNA matches TRBJ2-7 better at its end, which makes the J call doubtful. The CDR3 extends over 14 amino acids. Germline loops: CDR1 LNHDA, CDR2 SQIVND (reference sequence). CDR3 amino acids: CASSPGQFSYEQYF. In DNA form, the CDR3 reads TGTGCCAGTAGTCCGGGACAATTCTCCTACGAGCAGTACTTC.

In its sample, this clone was seen once. The gene calls are TRBV13 and TRBJ2-1, with 10 nucleotides matching TRBD2. The V and J ends lost 1 base and 5 bases, in that order; junction bases with no gene match: 5. Germline V lookup: CDR1 PRHDT, CDR2 FYEKMQ (reference sequence). CDR3 size: 16 residues. CDR3 loop: CASSLAPSGGHNEQFF. For the CDR3, the DNA is TGTGCCAGCAGCTTAGCTCCTAGCGGGGGACACAATGAGCAGTTCTTC.

This clone was counted once. The rearrangement joins TRBV5-4 to TRBJ1-5; 8 nucleotides match TRBD1. The CDR3 has 15 residues. V was clipped by 4 bases and J by 2 bases; unmatched bases: 5. Per germline, CDR1 SGHNT and CDR2 YYREEE (reference sequence). The CDR3 DNA sequence: TGTGCCAGCAGCGACGCGGACAGGGGCAATCAGCCCCAGCATTTT. Translating gives CASSDADRGNQPQHF.

Only one count was recorded for this clone. J is TRBJ1-1 and V is TRBV2; 7 nucleotides align to TRBD1. Trimming at V came to 2 bases and at J to 3 bases, leaving 9 bases not matched to a gene. This CDR3 has 16 residues. Germline CDR1 is SNHLY and CDR2 is FYNNEI. CDR3 in DNA: TGTGCCAGCAGTGAAAGAGGGGGCCCACCCGACACTGAAGCTTTCTTT. The encoded protein is CASSERGGPPDTEAFF.

The chain uses TRBV5-4 and TRBJ1-2, with D hard to call. V lost 3 bases to trimming and J lost 5 bases, with 8 bases between them. CDR3 size: 12 residues. CDR1 is SGHNT, CDR2 YYREEE, per germline (reference sequence). CDR3 amino acids: CASSSGGYGYTF. The CDR3 bases are TGTGCCAGCAGCTCTGGCGGGTATGGCTACACCTTC.

The chain links TRBV28 to TRBJ1-2; TRBD1 matches at 9 bases. The germline gives CDR1 MDHEN, CDR2 SYDVKM. Trimming at V came to 8 bases and at J to 2 bases, leaving 9 bases not matched to a gene. This CDR3 spans 15 amino acids. As DNA, the CDR3 is TGTGCCAGCCGTGAAACAGGGGGCGAAAACTATGGCTACACCTTC. It codes for CASRETGGENYGYTF.

The gene calls are TRBV7-8 and TRBJ1-1; no firm D call. The CDR3 contains 16 residues. V was pared by 3 bases and J by 8 bases, with 22 bases between. The germline gives CDR1 SGHVS, CDR2 FQNEAQ. Here the CDR3 reads CASSLGNRAWSMEAFF. The CDR3 nucleotides read TGTGCCAGCAGCTTGGGTAATCGCGCGTGGAGTATGGAAGCTTTCTTT. The full variable domain, with the rest looked up from reference TRBV7-8 and TRBJ1-1, is GAGVSQSPRYKVAKRGQDVALRCDPISGHVSLFWYQQALGQGPEFLTYFQNEAQLDKSGLPSDRFFAERPEGSVSTLKIQRTQQEDSAVYLCASSLGNRAWSMEAFFGQGTRLTVV.

V is TRBV6-4 and J is TRBJ2-7; 10 nucleotides match TRBD2. V trimming: 0 bases; J trimming: 0 bases; junction bases outside the gene matches: 5. Germline V gene data show CDR1 as MRHNA and CDR2 as SNTAGT. The length of the CDR3 is 17 residues. CDR3 loop: CASSDSRGTSVSYEQYF. CDR3 bases: TGTGCCAGCAGTGACTCGAGGGGGACTAGCGTCTCCTACGAGCAGTACTTC.

The V and J genes are TRBV19 and TRBJ1-2, with D maybe TRBD1 (6 bases). Germline V lookup: CDR1 LNHDA, CDR2 SQIVND (reference sequence). V was cut by 7 bases and J by 0 bases, with 15 bases left in between. The CDR3 loop spans 15 amino acids. CDR3 nucleotide sequence: TGTGCCAGTAATTCTCGGGGGGCAGCTAACTATGGCTACACCTTC. Protein product: CASNSRGAANYGYTF.